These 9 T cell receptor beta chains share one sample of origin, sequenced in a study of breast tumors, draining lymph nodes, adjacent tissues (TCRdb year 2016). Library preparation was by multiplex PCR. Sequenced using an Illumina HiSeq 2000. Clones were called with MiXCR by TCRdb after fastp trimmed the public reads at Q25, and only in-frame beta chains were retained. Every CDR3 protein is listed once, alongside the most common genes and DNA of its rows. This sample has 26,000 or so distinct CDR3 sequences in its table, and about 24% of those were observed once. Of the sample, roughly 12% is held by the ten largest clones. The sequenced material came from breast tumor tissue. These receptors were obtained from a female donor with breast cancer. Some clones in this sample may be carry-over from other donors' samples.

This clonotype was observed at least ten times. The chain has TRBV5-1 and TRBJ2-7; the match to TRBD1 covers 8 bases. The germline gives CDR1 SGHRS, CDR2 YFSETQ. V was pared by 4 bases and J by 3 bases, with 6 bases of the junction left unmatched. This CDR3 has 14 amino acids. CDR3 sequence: CASSLGTGFYEQYF. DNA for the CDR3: TGCGCCAGCAGCCTCGGGACAGGCTTCTACGAGCAGTACTTC.

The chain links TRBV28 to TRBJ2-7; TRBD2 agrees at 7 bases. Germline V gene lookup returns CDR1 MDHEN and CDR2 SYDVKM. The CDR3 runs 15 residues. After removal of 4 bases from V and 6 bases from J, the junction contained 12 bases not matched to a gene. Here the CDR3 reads CASSWTGGAGREQYF. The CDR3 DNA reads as TGTGCCAGCAGTTGGACGGGGGGAGCAGGACGCGAGCAGTACTTC.

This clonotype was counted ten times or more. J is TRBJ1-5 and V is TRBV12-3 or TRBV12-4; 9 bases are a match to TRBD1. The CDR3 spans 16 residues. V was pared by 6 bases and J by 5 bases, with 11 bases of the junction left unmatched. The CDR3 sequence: CASSRTRDRAHQPQHF. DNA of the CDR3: TGTGCCAGCAGCCGGACCCGGGACAGGGCGCATCAGCCCCAGCATTTT.

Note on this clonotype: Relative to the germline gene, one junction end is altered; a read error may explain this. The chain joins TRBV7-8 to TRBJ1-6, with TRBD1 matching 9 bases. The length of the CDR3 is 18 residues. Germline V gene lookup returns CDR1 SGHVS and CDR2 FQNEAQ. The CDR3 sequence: CASSLTGGAVSYSSPLHF. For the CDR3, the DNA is TGTGCCAGCAGCTTAACAGGGGGCGCCGTTTCTTATAGTTCACCCCTCCACTTT.

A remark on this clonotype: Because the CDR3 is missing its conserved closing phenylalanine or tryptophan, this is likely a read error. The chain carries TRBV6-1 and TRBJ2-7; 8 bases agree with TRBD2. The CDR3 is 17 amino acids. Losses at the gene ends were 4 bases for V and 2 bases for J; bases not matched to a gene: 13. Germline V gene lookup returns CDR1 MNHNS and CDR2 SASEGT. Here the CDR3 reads CASSVVLPRTSPYEQYS. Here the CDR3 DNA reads TGTGCCAGCAGTGTGGTCCTTCCCCGGACTAGCCCCTACGAGCAGTACTCC.

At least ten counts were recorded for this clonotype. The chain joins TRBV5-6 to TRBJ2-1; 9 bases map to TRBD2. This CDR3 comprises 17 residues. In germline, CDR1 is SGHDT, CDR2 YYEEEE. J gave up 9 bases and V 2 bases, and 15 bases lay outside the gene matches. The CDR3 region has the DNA TGTGCCAGCAGCTTTCGGTGGGCGGGAGGGCTGGTTCTTGAGCAGTTCTTC. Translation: CASSFRWAGGLVLEQFF.

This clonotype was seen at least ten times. The CDR3 bases are TGTGCCAGCAGCCCTATCCTCCTACAGGGGTACCAAGAGACCCAGTACTTC. Translating gives CASSPILLQGYQETQYF. V and J are TRBV4-2 and TRBJ2-5, with 7 bases aligning to TRBD1. The V gene end was trimmed by 4 bases and the J gene end by 0 bases; junction bases not matched to a gene: 11. The CDR3 has 17 amino acids. Germline values: CDR1 LGHNA, CDR2 YNFKEQ.

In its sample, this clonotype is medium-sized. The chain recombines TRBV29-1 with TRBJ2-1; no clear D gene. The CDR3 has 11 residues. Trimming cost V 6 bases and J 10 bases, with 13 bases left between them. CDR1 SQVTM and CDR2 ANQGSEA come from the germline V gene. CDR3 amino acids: CSVTDPAEQFF. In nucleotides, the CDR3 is TGCAGCGTAACGGACCCAGCCGAGCAGTTCTTC.

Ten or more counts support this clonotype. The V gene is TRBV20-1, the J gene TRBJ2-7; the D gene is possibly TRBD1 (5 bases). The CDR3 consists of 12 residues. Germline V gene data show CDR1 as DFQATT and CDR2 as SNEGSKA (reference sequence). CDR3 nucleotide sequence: TGCAGCCCTAGGGGCCTCCTCTACGAGCAGTACTTC. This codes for CSPRGLLYEQYF.